This entry is about one T cell receptor beta chain. This sample is drawn from a study of OX40 agonist ivuxolimab in advanced cancers. Using immunoSEQ multiplex PCR, the repertoire was profiled, and TCRdb retains in-frame clones only, with some absent. Here the sample spans around 90,000 clones, approximately 90% being singletons. J was trimmed by 5 bases and V by 5 bases; bases with no gene match: 9. Germline CDR1 reads KGHSH; CDR2 reads LQKENI. This CDR3 comprises 17 residues. The chain couples TRBV18 to TRBJ2-2, with 12 positions matching TRBD2. The origin of this receptor is an adult with an advanced solid tumor such as melanoma, head and neck, liver or kidney cancer. Sequencing used CD4+ or CD8+ T cells sorted from blood, obtained in a trial of the OX40 agonist ivuxolimab. CDR3 coding DNA: TGTGCCAGCTCATCCAGACTAGCGGGAGCGGGAACCGGGGAGCTGTTTTTT. This sequence encodes CASSSRLAGAGTGELFF.